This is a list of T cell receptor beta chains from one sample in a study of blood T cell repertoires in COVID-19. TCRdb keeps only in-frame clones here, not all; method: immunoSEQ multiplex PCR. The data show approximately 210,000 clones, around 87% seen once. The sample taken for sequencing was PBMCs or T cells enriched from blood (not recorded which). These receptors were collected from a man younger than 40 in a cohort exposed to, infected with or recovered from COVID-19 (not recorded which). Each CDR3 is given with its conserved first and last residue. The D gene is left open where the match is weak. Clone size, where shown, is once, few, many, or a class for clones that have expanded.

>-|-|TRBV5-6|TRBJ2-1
CASSLVNNEQFF
TGTGCCAGCAGCTTGGTCAACAATGAGCAGTTCTTC
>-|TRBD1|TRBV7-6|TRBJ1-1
CASSMTGTGNTEAFF
TGTGCCAGCAGCATGACCGGGACAGGGAACACTGAAGCTTTCTTT
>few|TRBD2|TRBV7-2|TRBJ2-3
CASSLVAGTADTQYF
TGTGCCAGCAGCTTAGTAGCGGGAACCGCAGATACGCAGTATTTT
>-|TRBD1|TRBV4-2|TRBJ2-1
CASSQEVRTGFDEQFF
TGTGCCAGCAGCCAGGAGGTTCGGACAGGGTTCGATGAGCAGTTCTTC
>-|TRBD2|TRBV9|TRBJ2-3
CASSLPGGLAASTDTQYF
TGTGCCAGCAGCCTACCCGGTGGACTAGCAGCTAGCACAGATACGCAGTATTTT
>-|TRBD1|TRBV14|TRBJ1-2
CASSQIPGQGYHDYGYTF
TGTGCCAGCAGCCAAATCCCCGGACAGGGGTACCACGACTATGGCTACACCTTC
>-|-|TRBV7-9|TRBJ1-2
CASSAQSGVSEGYTF
TGTGCCAGCAGCGCCCAGTCGGGGGTTTCAGAAGGCTACACCTTC
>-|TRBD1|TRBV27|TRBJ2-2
CASSSVATGVTGELFF
TGTGCCAGCAGTTCCGTAGCGACAGGGGTCACCGGGGAGCTGTTTTTT
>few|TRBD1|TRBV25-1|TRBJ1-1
CASSAADRGNTEAFF
TGTGCCAGCAGTGCCGCAGACAGGGGGAACACTGAAGCTTTCTTT
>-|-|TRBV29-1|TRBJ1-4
CSVELGGSNEKLFF
TGCAGCGTTGAGTTGGGGGGATCCAATGAAAAACTGTTTTTT
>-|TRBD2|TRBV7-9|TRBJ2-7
CASSQGLAGTYPFYEQYF
TGTGCCAGCAGCCAGGGACTAGCGGGCACCTATCCTTTCTACGAGCAGTACTTC
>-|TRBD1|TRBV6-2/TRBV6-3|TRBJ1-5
CASSLPGQGNQPQHF
TGTGCCAGCAGCCTGCCGGGACAGGGCAATCAGCCCCAGCATTTT
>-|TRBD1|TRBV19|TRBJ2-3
CASSMGRGTGRTDTQYF
TGTGCCAGTAGTATGGGGCGTGGGACAGGACGCACAGATACGCAGTATTTT
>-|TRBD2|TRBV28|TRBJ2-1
CASSLRTSGYNEQFF
TGTGCCAGCAGTTTAAGGACTAGCGGCTACAATGAGCAGTTCTTC
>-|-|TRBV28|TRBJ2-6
CASSLLRSGANVLTF
TGTGCCAGCAGTTTACTCCGCTCTGGGGCCAACGTCCTGACTTTC
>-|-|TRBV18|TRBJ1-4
CASSPLDWGGRTEKLFF
TGTGCCAGCTCACCACTGGATTGGGGGGGCCGAACTGAAAAACTGTTTTTT
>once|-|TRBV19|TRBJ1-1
CASSPLDRGNTEAFF
TGTGCCAGTAGCCCGCTGGACCGGGGGAACACTGAAGCTTTCTTT
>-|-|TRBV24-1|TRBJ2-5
CATSGRAETQYF
TGTGCCACCAGTGGCAGGGCCGAGACCCAGTACTTC
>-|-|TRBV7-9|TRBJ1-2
CASSLPGGDGYTF
TGTGCCAGCAGCTTACCGGGGGGCGATGGCTACACCTTC
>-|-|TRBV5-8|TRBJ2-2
CASSPVIAGLGGELFF
TGTGCCAGCAGCCCAGTTATCGCGGGATTGGGCGGGGAGCTGTTTTTT
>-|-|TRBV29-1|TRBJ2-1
CSVARDRGLTSPFGNEQFF
TGCAGCGTCGCCCGCGACAGGGGCCTGACTAGCCCCTTCGGCAATGAGCAGTTCTTC
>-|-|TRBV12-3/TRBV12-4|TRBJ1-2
CASSFALQRGYTF
TGTGCCAGCAGTTTCGCCCTTCAGCGTGGCTACACCTTC
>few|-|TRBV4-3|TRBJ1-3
CASSQGSRSGNTIYF
TGCGCCAGCAGCCAAGGGTCCAGGTCTGGAAACACCATATATTTT
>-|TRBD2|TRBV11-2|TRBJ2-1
CASSSSGRAHEQFF
TGTGCCAGCAGTTCTAGCGGGAGGGCCCATGAGCAGTTCTTC
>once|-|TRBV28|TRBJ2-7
CASSEVGASYEQYF
TGTGCCAGCAGTGAGGTAGGGGCCTCCTACGAGCAGTACTTC
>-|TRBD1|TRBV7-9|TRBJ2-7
CASSFPGQGSYEQYF
TGTGCCAGCAGCTTCCCCGGACAGGGTTCCTACGAGCAGTACTTC
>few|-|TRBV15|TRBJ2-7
CATSRARGSSSYEQYF
TGTGCCACCAGCAGAGCTCGGGGATCGAGCTCCTACGAGCAGTACTTC
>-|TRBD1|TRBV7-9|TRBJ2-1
CASSPEAPGQGGNEQFF
TGTGCCAGCAGCCCTGAGGCACCGGGACAGGGAGGGAATGAGCAGTTCTTC
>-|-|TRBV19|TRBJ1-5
CASERGSLNQPQHF
TGTGCCAGCGAAAGGGGTTCGCTCAATCAGCCCCAGCATTTT
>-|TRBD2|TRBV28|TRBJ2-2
CASSGGSTLNTGELFF
TGTGCCAGCTCCGGCGGGAGCACTTTGAACACCGGGGAGCTGTTTTTT
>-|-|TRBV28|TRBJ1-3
CASIEDSSLGNTIYF
TGTGCCAGCATCGAGGACAGCTCCCTCGGAAACACCATATATTTT
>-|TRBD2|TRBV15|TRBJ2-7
CATSRPAGSSYEQYF
TGTGCCACCAGCCGACCAGCGGGGAGCTCCTACGAGCAGTACTTC